The rows below give T cell receptor beta chains drawn from one sample of a study of cytomegalovirus exposure and HLA in healthy donors. The assay was immunoSEQ multiplex PCR, and TCRdb's table has in-frame clones only and misses some. The data contain around 160,000 clones, approximately 71% of them singletons. The sequenced sample consisted of PBMCs. The receptors originated from a male donor in good health and CMV-seronegative. CDR3s include the opening cysteine and the closing phenylalanine or tryptophan. The D gene is left open where the match is weak. Not all rows give a size; the values are once, few, many and, for expanded clones, a class.

J gene: TRBJ2-3; clone size: NA; CDR3 length: 17; D gene: TRBD2; V gene: TRBV7-2; CDR3 DNA: TGTGCCAGCAGCCTACCAACTAGCGGGAGTCAGGCAGATACGCAGTATTTT; CDR3 protein: CASSLPTSGSQADTQYF
J gene: TRBJ2-5; clone size: NA; CDR3 length: 13; D gene: TRBD2; V gene: TRBV19; CDR3 DNA: TGTGCCGGCACTAGCGGGGGACAAGAGACCCAGTACTTC; CDR3 protein: CAGTSGGQETQYF
J gene: TRBJ2-3; clone size: NA; CDR3 length: 17; D gene: TRBD2; V gene: TRBV7-8; CDR3 DNA: TGTGCCAGCAGCTGGGGACTAGCGGGAGTCGAGGAAGATACGCAGTATTTT; CDR3 protein: CASSWGLAGVEEDTQYF
J gene: TRBJ1-2; clone size: NA; CDR3 length: 13; D gene: TRBD1; V gene: TRBV11-2; CDR3 DNA: TGTGCCAGCAGCTTAAAGACAGGGGATGGCTACACCTTC; CDR3 protein: CASSLKTGDGYTF
J gene: TRBJ2-1; clone size: NA; CDR3 length: 17; D gene: TRBD2; V gene: TRBV11-3; CDR3 DNA: TGTGCCAGCAGCTTCTCCCTAGCGGGGGGGCATGACAATGAGCAGTTCTTC; CDR3 protein: CASSFSLAGGHDNEQFF
J gene: TRBJ1-2; clone size: NA; CDR3 length: 15; D gene: TRBD1; V gene: TRBV6-5; CDR3 DNA: TGTGCCAGCAGTTCCCGACAGGGGCGGACTGATGGCTACACCTTC; CDR3 protein: CASSSRQGRTDGYTF
J gene: TRBJ2-1; clone size: NA; CDR3 length: 16; D gene: NA; V gene: TRBV10-3; CDR3 DNA: TGTGCCATCAGTGGGGGGGCTAGCGGCTTTTACAATGAGCAGTTCTTC; CDR3 protein: CAISGGASGFYNEQFF
J gene: TRBJ1-5; clone size: few; CDR3 length: 16; D gene: TRBD1; V gene: TRBV4-3; CDR3 DNA: TGCGCCAGCAGCCGACAGGGGGGAAATAGCAATCAGCCCCAGCATTTT; CDR3 protein: CASSRQGGNSNQPQHF
J gene: TRBJ2-7; clone size: NA; CDR3 length: 14; D gene: NA; V gene: TRBV9; CDR3 DNA: TGTGCCAGCAGCGCCACAGGGAACCCCTACGAGCAGTACTTC; CDR3 protein: CASSATGNPYEQYF
J gene: TRBJ1-1; clone size: NA; CDR3 length: 18; D gene: TRBD1; V gene: TRBV15; CDR3 DNA: TGTGCCACCAGCAGAGATCGGGGGACAGGGCTGTTGAACACTGAAGCTTTCTTT; CDR3 protein: CATSRDRGTGLLNTEAFF
J gene: TRBJ2-5; clone size: NA; CDR3 length: 17; D gene: TRBD2; V gene: TRBV5-1; CDR3 DNA: TGCGCCAGCAGCACAAAAGGCGGCGGGAGAGGTCAAGAGACCCAGTACTTC; CDR3 protein: CASSTKGGGRGQETQYF
J gene: TRBJ1-4; clone size: NA; CDR3 length: 16; D gene: NA; V gene: TRBV27; CDR3 DNA: TGTGCCAGCAGTTTATACCCTAGGAGGAGCAATGAAAAACTGTTTTTT; CDR3 protein: CASSLYPRRSNEKLFF
J gene: TRBJ1-6; clone size: once; CDR3 length: 16; D gene: NA; V gene: TRBV19; CDR3 DNA: TGTGCCAGTTGGGACACAAGACGCTCCTATAATTCACCCCTCCACTTT; CDR3 protein: CASWDTRRSYNSPLHF
J gene: TRBJ2-7; clone size: NA; CDR3 length: 14; D gene: NA; V gene: TRBV5-8; CDR3 DNA: TGTGCCAGCAGGGGGACTTCCCGGATGGGCGAGCAGTACTTC; CDR3 protein: CASRGTSRMGEQYF
J gene: TRBJ2-7; clone size: NA; CDR3 length: 17; D gene: TRBD2; V gene: TRBV11-2; CDR3 DNA: TGTGCCAGCAGCTTATTATCCCGGGGGACTAGCGCCTTAGAGCAGTGCTTC; CDR3 protein: CASSLLSRGTSALEQCF
J gene: TRBJ2-2; clone size: NA; CDR3 length: 13; D gene: NA; V gene: TRBV4-1; CDR3 DNA: TGCGCCAGCAGCCAAGTGGGCGCCGGGGAGCTGTTTTTT; CDR3 protein: CASSQVGAGELFF
J gene: TRBJ1-1; clone size: few; CDR3 length: 16; D gene: NA; V gene: TRBV5-4; CDR3 DNA: TGTGCCAGCAGCCCAGGAATCAGGGGACCGAACACTGAAGCTTTCTTT; CDR3 protein: CASSPGIRGPNTEAFF
J gene: TRBJ2-1; clone size: NA; CDR3 length: 14; D gene: TRBD2; V gene: TRBV6-1; CDR3 DNA: TGTGCCAGCAGTGAACTAGCGGGAGGCTCTGAGCAGTTCTTC; CDR3 protein: CASSELAGGSEQFF
J gene: TRBJ2-1; clone size: NA; CDR3 length: 17; D gene: TRBD1; V gene: TRBV14; CDR3 DNA: TGTGCCAGCAGCCAAATGACAGGGTTAAAGATCCGCAATGAGCAGTTCTTC; CDR3 protein: CASSQMTGLKIRNEQFF
J gene: TRBJ2-1; clone size: NA; CDR3 length: 13; D gene: NA; V gene: TRBV7-9; CDR3 DNA: TGTGCCAGCATCCGGCAGGGCTACAATGAGCAGTTCTTC; CDR3 protein: CASIRQGYNEQFF
J gene: TRBJ2-6; clone size: few; CDR3 length: 17; D gene: TRBD1; V gene: TRBV30; CDR3 DNA: TGTGCCTGCAGTCCGGGACAGGGGGCGCTTGGGGCCAACGTCCTGACTTTC; CDR3 protein: CACSPGQGALGANVLTF
J gene: TRBJ1-2; clone size: NA; CDR3 length: 14; D gene: NA; V gene: TRBV6-5; CDR3 DNA: TGTGCCAGCAGTTGGGGGGGCCGAAACTATGGCTACACCTTC; CDR3 protein: CASSWGGRNYGYTF
J gene: TRBJ1-1; clone size: NA; CDR3 length: 13; D gene: NA; V gene: TRBV5-5; CDR3 DNA: TGTGCCAGCAGCTTAAGGGGGTACACTGAAGCTTTCTTT; CDR3 protein: CASSLRGYTEAFF
J gene: TRBJ2-3; clone size: NA; CDR3 length: 16; D gene: TRBD2; V gene: TRBV4-2; CDR3 DNA: TGTGCCAGCAGCCAAGATTGGACTAGCGGGCCAGATACGCAGTATTTT; CDR3 protein: CASSQDWTSGPDTQYF
J gene: TRBJ2-7; clone size: NA; CDR3 length: 16; D gene: TRBD2; V gene: TRBV7-9; CDR3 DNA: TGTGCCAGCAGCTTATCAGGTAGCGGGGTTACCTACGAGCAGTACTTC; CDR3 protein: CASSLSGSGVTYEQYF
J gene: TRBJ2-6; clone size: NA; CDR3 length: 17; D gene: TRBD1; V gene: TRBV7-2; CDR3 DNA: TGTGCCAGCAGGGGGACAGGGGCGAGCTCTGGGGCCAACGTCCTGACTTTC; CDR3 protein: CASRGTGASSGANVLTF
J gene: TRBJ2-7; clone size: few; CDR3 length: 14; D gene: TRBD2; V gene: TRBV19; CDR3 DNA: TGTGCCACCGAAAGGACGGGGGGGGCTTACGAGCAGTACTTC; CDR3 protein: CATERTGGAYEQYF
J gene: TRBJ1-5; clone size: NA; CDR3 length: 13; D gene: TRBD1; V gene: TRBV2; CDR3 DNA: TGTGCCAGCGGGGGGACAGGCAATCAGCCCCAGCATTTT; CDR3 protein: CASGGTGNQPQHF
J gene: TRBJ1-2; clone size: NA; CDR3 length: 13; D gene: TRBD1; V gene: TRBV6-5; CDR3 DNA: TGTGCCAGCAGTGCTGACAGGGCCCGTGGCTACACCTTC; CDR3 protein: CASSADRARGYTF
J gene: TRBJ1-3; clone size: NA; CDR3 length: 17; D gene: NA; V gene: TRBV7-8; CDR3 DNA: TGTGCCAGCAGCTTAGCGCAGGGAGGGTTGAGGGGAAACACCATATATTTT; CDR3 protein: CASSLAQGGLRGNTIYF
J gene: TRBJ2-1; clone size: NA; CDR3 length: 19; D gene: TRBD2; V gene: TRBV30; CDR3 DNA: TGTGCCGGCGTCCGGCTTGCTGCGTTTAGCGGGAGGGCCGGCTATGAGCAGTTCTTC; CDR3 protein: CAGVRLAAFSGRAGYEQFF
J gene: TRBJ2-7; clone size: NA; CDR3 length: 13; D gene: NA; V gene: TRBV11-2; CDR3 DNA: TGTGCCAGCAGCTTAGACAGGGGACACGAGCAGTACTTC; CDR3 protein: CASSLDRGHEQYF
J gene: TRBJ2-4; clone size: NA; CDR3 length: 15; D gene: NA; V gene: TRBV19; CDR3 DNA: TGTGCCAGTAGTATAAGCGTTCTAGCCAAAAACATTCAGTACTTC; CDR3 protein: CASSISVLAKNIQYF
J gene: TRBJ2-1; clone size: NA; CDR3 length: 16; D gene: TRBD1; V gene: TRBV5-4; CDR3 DNA: TGTGCCAGCAGCTTTCCCAATAGACAGGGTGGGAATGAGCAGTTCTTC; CDR3 protein: CASSFPNRQGGNEQFF
J gene: TRBJ2-1; clone size: once; CDR3 length: 15; D gene: TRBD2; V gene: TRBV5-4; CDR3 DNA: TGTGCCAGCAGCTTGTCTAGCGGGAGGGGTGATGAGCAGTTCTTC; CDR3 protein: CASSLSSGRGDEQFF
J gene: TRBJ1-4; clone size: NA; CDR3 length: 15; D gene: NA; V gene: TRBV7-2; CDR3 DNA: TGTGCCAGCAGCCGGATGGGCTCAACTAATGAAAAACTGTTTTTT; CDR3 protein: CASSRMGSTNEKLFF
J gene: TRBJ2-1; clone size: NA; CDR3 length: 13; D gene: NA; V gene: TRBV19; CDR3 DNA: TGTGCCAGCCAACGGACTGCCTACAATGAGCAGTTCTTC; CDR3 protein: CASQRTAYNEQFF
J gene: TRBJ1-5; clone size: few; CDR3 length: 15; D gene: NA; V gene: TRBV15; CDR3 DNA: TGTGCCACCAGCAGAGATCGGCAGGCAAGTCAGCCCCAGCATTTT; CDR3 protein: CATSRDRQASQPQHF
J gene: TRBJ2-7; clone size: NA; CDR3 length: 15; D gene: TRBD2; V gene: TRBV4-3; CDR3 DNA: TGCGCCAGCAGCCAAGGGACTAGCGGGTTCTTCGAGCAGTACTTC; CDR3 protein: CASSQGTSGFFEQYF
J gene: TRBJ2-7; clone size: NA; CDR3 length: 13; D gene: NA; V gene: TRBV19; CDR3 DNA: TGTGCCAGTAGTAAACTAGGGGAGGACGAGCAGTACTTC; CDR3 protein: CASSKLGEDEQYF
J gene: TRBJ1-1; clone size: NA; CDR3 length: 14; D gene: NA; V gene: TRBV6-5; CDR3 DNA: TGTGCCAGCAGTTACCTACAGGGGAACACTGAAGCTTTCTTT; CDR3 protein: CASSYLQGNTEAFF
J gene: TRBJ2-1; clone size: NA; CDR3 length: 16; D gene: TRBD2; V gene: TRBV13; CDR3 DNA: TGTGCCAGCAGCCTGCAAACGGGGGGGTACTACAATGAGCAGTTCTTC; CDR3 protein: CASSLQTGGYYNEQFF
J gene: TRBJ2-3; clone size: NA; CDR3 length: 14; D gene: TRBD1; V gene: TRBV27; CDR3 DNA: TGTGCCAGCAGTAGACAGGGGGCGAAGGATACGCAGTATTTT; CDR3 protein: CASSRQGAKDTQYF
J gene: TRBJ1-1; clone size: NA; CDR3 length: 14; D gene: NA; V gene: TRBV6-5; CDR3 DNA: TGTGCCAGCAGTTACGGCAGGGTGGGCACTGAAGCTTTCTTT; CDR3 protein: CASSYGRVGTEAFF
J gene: TRBJ2-1; clone size: few; CDR3 length: 16; D gene: TRBD2; V gene: TRBV13; CDR3 DNA: TGTGCCAGCAGCACAGCTCTAGCGGGAGCATACAATGAGCAGTTCTTC; CDR3 protein: CASSTALAGAYNEQFF
J gene: TRBJ2-2; clone size: few; CDR3 length: 12; D gene: NA; V gene: TRBV30; CDR3 DNA: TGTGCCTGGAGGGAGGGTTACGGGGAGCTGTTTTTT; CDR3 protein: CAWREGYGELFF
J gene: TRBJ2-3; clone size: NA; CDR3 length: 16; D gene: TRBD1; V gene: TRBV5-1; CDR3 DNA: TGCGCCAGCAGTTTTAATCCGGGACAGGGGACAGATACGCAGTATTTT; CDR3 protein: CASSFNPGQGTDTQYF